In its sample, the clone carrying this TCR beta chain was seen once. These data originate in a study of blood T cell repertoires in COVID-19. Germline-derived CDR1 and CDR2 are SNHLY and FYNNEI. V was pared by 6 bases and J by 0 bases, with 9 bases between. CDR3 length: 14 residues. Profiled with immunoSEQ multiplex PCR; TCRdb holds only in-frame clones, not every one. The sample consists of about 90,000 clones, roughly 90% of them appearing once. Sequencing was done on a sample of peripheral blood. The origin of this receptor is a man older than 75 with acute or convalescent COVID-19. This chain connects TRBV2 to TRBJ1-3; no reliable D call. CDR3 bases: TGTGCCAGCAGCCCAGAGGCCTCTGGAAACACCATATATTTT. The encoded protein is CASSPEASGNTIYF.